Listed below are T cell receptor beta chains from one sample, sequenced in a study of post-analysis software for immune sequencing data. Via MiXCR, TCRdb re-called the PCR reads, giving one row per CDR3 protein. The sample contains hundreds of thousands of distinct CDR3 sequences, roughly 50% of which appear only once. What was sequenced was blood. The source is a girl aged 5-17 years with multiple sclerosis. CDR3s include the opening cysteine and the closing phenylalanine or tryptophan. D genes are given only for firm matches. Not all rows give a size; the values are once, few, many and, for expanded clones, a class.

size	V	J	D	DNA	CDR3
NA	TRBV7-8	TRBJ2-5	TRBD1	TGTGCCAGCAGCGACAGGGGGCGGTTTCAAGAGACCCAGTACTTC	CASSDRGRFQETQYF
NA	TRBV28	TRBJ2-4	NA	TGTGCCAGCAGTTTGGACAGTAACTACATTCAGTACTTC	CASSLDSNYIQYF
NA	TRBV12-3/TRBV12-4	TRBJ1-6	NA	TGTGCCAGCAGCGCGGGCCAGGCCCGTCTCCACTTT	CASSAGQARLHF
NA	TRBV5-1	TRBJ2-3	TRBD2	TGCGCCAGCAGCTTGGTTCTTGCGGGAGACGTGACAGATACGCAGTATTTT	CASSLVLAGDVTDTQYF
NA	TRBV5-1	TRBJ2-7	NA	TGCGCCAGCAGCTTGCAGCAAACCTACGAGCAGTACTTC	CASSLQQTYEQYF
few	TRBV29-1	TRBJ2-7	NA	TGCAGCGTCTACGCCGGGGAATGGGAGCAGTACTTC	CSVYAGEWEQYF
NA	TRBV20-1	TRBJ2-5	NA	TGCAGTGCTAGTCCGCGGGTACAAGAGACCCAGTACTTC	CSASPRVQETQYF
NA	TRBV4-1	TRBJ1-2	TRBD1	TGCGCCAGCAGCCAAGACGGGGGCAGGGGGTCTTCCTATGGCTACACCTTC	CASSQDGGRGSSYGYTF
NA	TRBV11-2	TRBJ1-2	NA	TGTGCCGGCAGCCCCGACACCTATGGCTACACCTTC	CAGSPDTYGYTF
few	TRBV6-6	TRBJ2-7	TRBD2	TGTGCCAGCAGCCGGGAGGAGACCTACGAGCAGTACTTC	CASSREETYEQYF
NA	TRBV18	TRBJ2-3	TRBD1	TGTGCCAGCTCACGGGACAGGGCAGATACGCAGTATTTT	CASSRDRADTQYF
NA	TRBV7-7	TRBJ2-2	NA	TGTGCCAGCAGCTTAAGAAGGCAACCACTGGGCACCGGGGAGCTGTTTTTT	CASSLRRQPLGTGELFF
NA	TRBV10-3	TRBJ2-5	TRBD1	TGTGCCGGTGCGCCGGGACAGGGCCAAGAGACCCAGTACTTC	CAGAPGQGQETQYF
NA	TRBV6-1	TRBJ2-7	NA	TGTGCCAGCAGTGAGATCTACAGTTACGAGCAGTACTTC	CASSEIYSYEQYF
NA	TRBV6-5	TRBJ2-1	NA	TGTGCCAGCAGTTTGGTTACTAGCAGCCAGCAGTTCTTC	CASSLVTSSQQFF
few	TRBV7-2	TRBJ2-7	NA	TGTGCCAGCAGCTCGGGGACTTACCGCCACGAGCAGTACTTC	CASSSGTYRHEQYF
NA	TRBV5-1	TRBJ2-7	NA	TGCGCCAGCAGCTCCGGACACACCAACCCCTACGAGCAGTACTTC	CASSSGHTNPYEQYF
few	TRBV20-1	TRBJ2-7	NA	TGCAGTGCTAGGGATGGAACTTCTTACGAGCAGTACTTC	CSARDGTSYEQYF
few	TRBV5-1	TRBJ2-3	NA	TGCGCCAGCAGCTTGCTAGGGAACGCAGATACGCAGTATTTT	CASSLLGNADTQYF
NA	TRBV7-2	TRBJ2-2	TRBD1	TGTGCCAGCAGCTTAGGGGCGGACAGGGGGCCCGGGGAGCTGTTTTTT	CASSLGADRGPGELFF
NA	TRBV12-3/TRBV12-4	TRBJ2-7	NA	TGTGCCAGCAGGGACACTTTCTCCTACGAGCAGTACTTC	CASRDTFSYEQYF
NA	TRBV6-2/TRBV6-3	TRBJ2-6	NA	TGTGCCAGCAGTTACTACGGCCTCTCTGGGGCCAACGTCCTGACTTTC	CASSYYGLSGANVLTF
NA	TRBV10-3	TRBJ1-2	NA	TGTGCCATCAGTGAGTCCCGCCTGGGCTACACCTTC	CAISESRLGYTF
NA	TRBV20-1	TRBJ2-7	NA	TGCAGTGCTAGAGACTACCTAGGCTACGAGCAGTACTTC	CSARDYLGYEQYF
NA	TRBV5-1	TRBJ2-4	NA	TGCGCCAGCAGCTTCGCCCTAGGTTGGAGTGAGCAGTACTTC	CASSFALGWSEQYF
NA	TRBV5-1	TRBJ1-2	TRBD1	TGCGCCAGCAGCGTGGACAGGTTCTATGGCTACACCTTC	CASSVDRFYGYTF
NA	TRBV6-6	TRBJ2-5	TRBD2	TGTGCCAGCAGTTACTCGGTAGCGGGAGTTGGGGAGACCCAGTACTTC	CASSYSVAGVGETQYF
NA	TRBV5-5	TRBJ1-1	NA	TGTGCCAGCAGCACGGACGGACAGAACACTGAAGCTTTCTTT	CASSTDGQNTEAFF
NA	TRBV7-3	TRBJ1-1	TRBD1	TGTGCCAGCAGCCCGTATAGAACGACAGGGCAAAATCCTGAAGCTTTCTTT	CASSPYRTTGQNPEAFF
few	TRBV7-9	TRBJ1-4	NA	TGTGCCAGCAGCACCCGGTCCAGGGTCGGTGAAAAACTGTTTTTT	CASSTRSRVGEKLFF
NA	TRBV11-2	TRBJ2-3	NA	TGTGCCAGCAGCTCCCTTGAGGATACGCAGTATTTT	CASSSLEDTQYF
NA	TRBV7-3	TRBJ2-1	TRBD1	TGTGCCAGCAGCTTAAGGGGGCCGGGACAGGGAACGAGCAATGAGCAGTTCTTC	CASSLRGPGQGTSNEQFF
few	TRBV3-1	TRBJ2-1	NA	TGTGCCAGCAGCCACGGCGGGGCAAGCAATGAGCAGTTCTTC	CASSHGGASNEQFF
NA	TRBV5-1	TRBJ2-5	NA	TGCGCCAGCAGCCTTCACGACCAAGAGACCCAGTACTTC	CASSLHDQETQYF
NA	TRBV9	TRBJ2-1	TRBD2	TGTGCCAGCAGCGTGACTAGCGGGGGGGCGTATGAGCAGTTCTTC	CASSVTSGGAYEQFF
NA	TRBV11-1	TRBJ2-1	TRBD1	TGTGCCAGCAGCTTAGCGCCCGGACAGGGGGGAAGCGGGAAGGGGTACAATGAGCAGTTCTTC	CASSLAPGQGGSGKGYNEQFF
NA	TRBV7-9	TRBJ2-7	TRBD1	TGTGCCAGCAGCCACGTCGGACAGGGGGACTCCTACGAGCAGTACTTC	CASSHVGQGDSYEQYF
NA	TRBV7-3	TRBJ2-1	NA	TGTGCCAGCAGCTTAAGCGCGGTGGTAGGCTACAATGAGCAGTTCTTC	CASSLSAVVGYNEQFF
NA	TRBV7-9	TRBJ2-4	NA	TGTGCCAGCAGCCCACGGGCCGGACCTGCCAAAAACATTCAGTACTTC	CASSPRAGPAKNIQYF
NA	TRBV29-1	TRBJ2-5	TRBD1	TGCAGCGTCGGTTTAGGGACAGGGCGGGAGACCCAGTACTTC	CSVGLGTGRETQYF
NA	TRBV7-2	TRBJ2-3	NA	TGTGCCAGCAGCCTTCGTCCACGGAGGGACACGCAGTATTTT	CASSLRPRRDTQYF
NA	TRBV2	TRBJ2-5	TRBD2	TGTGCCAGCAGCTCGACTAGCGGGGAGGAAGAGACCCAGTACTTC	CASSSTSGEEETQYF
few	TRBV6-6	TRBJ2-7	TRBD2	TGTGCCAGCAGTTCTGGACTAGCGGAGAACTACGAGCAGTACTTC	CASSSGLAENYEQYF
NA	TRBV15	TRBJ2-1	NA	TGTGCCACCGGAGGAGGGGGTAGCTCCTACAATGAGCAGTTCTTC	CATGGGGSSYNEQFF
few	TRBV29-1	TRBJ2-7	TRBD2	TGCAGCGTTCGTAGCGGGAGTTTGGTTTTCAACGAGCAGTACTTC	CSVRSGSLVFNEQYF
few	TRBV24-1	TRBJ2-3	NA	TGTGCCACCAGCGCCTCAGGGGGCACAGATACGCAGTATTTT	CATSASGGTDTQYF
NA	TRBV20-1	TRBJ2-5	TRBD2	TGCAGTGCTGGGACTAGCGGGAGGGCCCGCGAGACCCAGTACTTC	CSAGTSGRARETQYF
NA	TRBV7-2	TRBJ1-4	TRBD1	TGTGCCAGCAGCTTAATGGACAGGGAATATGAAAAACGGTTTTTT	CASSLMDREYEKRFF
NA	TRBV20-1	TRBJ2-1	TRBD2	TGCAGTGCTAGAGCGGTGGCGGGGGGGGAGTACGTTGAGCAGTTCTTC	CSARAVAGGEYVEQFF
NA	TRBV4-1	TRBJ2-1	TRBD2	TGCGCCAGCAGCCAGCTATTAGCGGGGGGGCCCTACAATGAGCAGTTCTTC	CASSQLLAGGPYNEQFF
NA	TRBV10-3	TRBJ2-7	TRBD2	TGTGCCATCAGTGGGACTAGCGGGAACCACGAGCAGTACTTC	CAISGTSGNHEQYF
few	TRBV5-4	TRBJ1-2	NA	TGTGCCAGCAGCGTCTCCGGAGACAGCAACCTTGACACCTTC	CASSVSGDSNLDTF
NA	TRBV29-1	TRBJ2-2	NA	TGCAGCGTTGAAGTATTGGCCCGGGGCGGGGAGCTGTTTTTT	CSVEVLARGGELFF
NA	TRBV27	TRBJ2-1	NA	TGTGCCAGCAGTTTAAGGTTCGGTCTAGCGGCCCAGGGGCGCTACAATGAGCAGTTCTTC	CASSLRFGLAAQGRYNEQFF
NA	TRBV7-3	TRBJ2-3	TRBD2	TGTGCCGGCAGCTTAAGGCCTAGCGGGACCACAGATACGCAGTATTTT	CAGSLRPSGTTDTQYF
NA	TRBV5-1	TRBJ2-7	TRBD2	TGCGCCAGCAGCACAGGGACTAGGCGCGAGCAGTACTTC	CASSTGTRREQYF
few	TRBV12-3/TRBV12-4	TRBJ2-4	TRBD2	TGTGCCAGCAGTTTAAGCGGGGGAAACATTCAGTACTTC	CASSLSGGNIQYF
NA	TRBV6-5	TRBJ1-1	NA	TGTGCCAGCAGTTACACCCCTCGGACAGACACTGAAGCTTTCTTT	CASSYTPRTDTEAFF